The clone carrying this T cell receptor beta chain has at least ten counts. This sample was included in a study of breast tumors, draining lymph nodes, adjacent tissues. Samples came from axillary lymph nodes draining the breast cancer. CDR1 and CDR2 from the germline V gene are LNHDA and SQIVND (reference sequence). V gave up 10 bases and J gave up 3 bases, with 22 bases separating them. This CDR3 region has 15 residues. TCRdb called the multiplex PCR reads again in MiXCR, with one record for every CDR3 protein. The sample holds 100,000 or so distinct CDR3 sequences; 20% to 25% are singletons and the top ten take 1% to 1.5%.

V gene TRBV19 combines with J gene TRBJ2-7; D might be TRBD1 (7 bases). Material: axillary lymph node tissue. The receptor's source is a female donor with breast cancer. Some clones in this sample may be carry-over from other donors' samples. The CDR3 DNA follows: TGTGCCACGTCTCCTTCAGCCAGGGGGGTCTACGAGCAGTACTTC. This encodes CATSPSARGVYEQYF. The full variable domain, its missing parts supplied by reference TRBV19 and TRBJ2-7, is DGGITQSPKYLFRKEGQNVTLSCEQNLNHDAMYWYRQDPGQGLRLIYYSQIVNDFQKGDIAEGYSVSREKKESFPLTVTSAQKNPTAFYLCATSPSARGVYEQYFGPGTRLTVT.